This T cell receptor beta chain stems from a study of blood T cell repertoires in COVID-19. CDR1 is ENHRY, CDR2 SYGVKD, per germline. The CDR3 extends over 13 amino acids. Trimming stripped 0 bases from V and 3 bases from J, with 5 bases between. Using immunoSEQ multiplex PCR, the repertoire was profiled, and TCRdb retains in-frame clones only, with some absent. The sample carries 55,000 to 75,000 clones, around 90% recorded once. The sequenced sample consisted of peripheral blood. The source is a human donor with active COVID-19. The donor label of this sample is uncertain. The chain uses TRBV10-3 and TRBJ2-5; no reliable D call. This CDR3 is CAISESQKETQYF. The CDR3 DNA is TGTGCCATCAGTGAGTCGCAGAAAGAGACCCAGTACTTC.